The entry below gives a single T cell receptor (beta chain) sequence along with its context. The data were taken from a study of cytomegalovirus exposure and HLA in healthy donors. The assay was immunoSEQ multiplex PCR, and TCRdb's table has in-frame clones only and misses some. The sample holds 200,000 to 250,000 clones, roughly 89% seen once. CDR1 LNHNV and CDR2 YYDKDF come from the germline V gene (reference sequence). The CDR3 extends over 13 amino acids. V was shortened by 0 bases and J by 1 base, with 4 bases between the two germline ends. V and J are TRBV15 and TRBJ2-7, with unresolved D. Material: PBMCs. This clonotype was obtained from a man aged 18 to 30 in good health and CMV-seronegative. CDR3 loop: CATSRDYSYEQYF. CDR3 sequence (DNA): TGTGCCACCAGCAGAGACTATTCCTACGAGCAGTACTTC.